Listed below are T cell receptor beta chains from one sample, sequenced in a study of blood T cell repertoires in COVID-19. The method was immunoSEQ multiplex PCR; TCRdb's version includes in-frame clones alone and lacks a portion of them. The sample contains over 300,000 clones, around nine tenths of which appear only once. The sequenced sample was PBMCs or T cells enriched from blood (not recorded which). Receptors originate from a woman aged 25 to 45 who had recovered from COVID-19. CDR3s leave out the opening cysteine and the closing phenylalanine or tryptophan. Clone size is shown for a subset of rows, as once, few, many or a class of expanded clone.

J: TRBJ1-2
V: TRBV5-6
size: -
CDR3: ASSSRGVRYGYT

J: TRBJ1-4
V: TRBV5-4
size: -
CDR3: ASSFGTGREKLF

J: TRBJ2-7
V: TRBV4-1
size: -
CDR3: ASSPRGGYEQY

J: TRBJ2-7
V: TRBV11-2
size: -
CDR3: ASRKSGRDEQY

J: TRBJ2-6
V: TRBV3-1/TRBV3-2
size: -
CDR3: ASSPRRAGDGANVLT

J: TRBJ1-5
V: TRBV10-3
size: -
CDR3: AISEEKAGGSRNQPQH

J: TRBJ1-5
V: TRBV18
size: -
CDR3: ASSPAGGRNQPQH

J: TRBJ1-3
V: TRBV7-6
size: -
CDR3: ASSPQGAGNTIY

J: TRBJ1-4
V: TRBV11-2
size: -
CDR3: ASSLVGGDMGEKLF

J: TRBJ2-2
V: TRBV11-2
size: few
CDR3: ASSPLAVNTGELF

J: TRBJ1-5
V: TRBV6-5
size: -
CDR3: ASRGQGPANQPQH

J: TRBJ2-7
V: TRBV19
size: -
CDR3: ASSIGQGANEQY

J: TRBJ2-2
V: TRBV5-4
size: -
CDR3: ASSPERGNTGELF

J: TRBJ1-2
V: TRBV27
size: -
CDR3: ASSSTGGLRVYGYT

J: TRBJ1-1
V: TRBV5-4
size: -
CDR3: ASSLAGGAYGTEAF

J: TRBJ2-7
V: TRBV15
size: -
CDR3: ATSRGDRGYEQY

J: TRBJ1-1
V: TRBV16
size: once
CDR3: ASSQSLRQGAF

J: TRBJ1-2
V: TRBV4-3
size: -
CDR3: ASSQDRVGQNYGYT

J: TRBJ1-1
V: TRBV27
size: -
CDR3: ASSPRDRGGNTEAF

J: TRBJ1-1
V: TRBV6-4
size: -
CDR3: ASSVTVQTEAF

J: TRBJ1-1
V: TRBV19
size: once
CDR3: ASEISGPMNTEAF

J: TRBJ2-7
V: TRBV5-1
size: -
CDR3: ASSLALNRGNYEQY

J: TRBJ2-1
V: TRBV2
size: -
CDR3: ATVGESSYNEQF

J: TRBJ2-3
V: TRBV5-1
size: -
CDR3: ASSPLIEDTQY

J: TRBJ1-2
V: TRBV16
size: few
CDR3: ASSLDKNYGYT

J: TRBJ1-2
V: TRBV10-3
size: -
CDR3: AITGAEGGYT

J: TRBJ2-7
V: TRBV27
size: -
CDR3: ASSPIETGRHEQY

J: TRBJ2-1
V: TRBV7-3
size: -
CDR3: ASSPGLADHNEQF

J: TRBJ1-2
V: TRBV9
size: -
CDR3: ASSVLEGAYGYT

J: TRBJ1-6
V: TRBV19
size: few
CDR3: ASSAYRGYNSPLH

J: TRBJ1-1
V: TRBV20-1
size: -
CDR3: SAVGGTEAF

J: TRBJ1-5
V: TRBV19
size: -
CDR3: ASSIGSGGPHQPQH

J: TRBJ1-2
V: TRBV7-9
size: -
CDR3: ASSLDPGKGGYT

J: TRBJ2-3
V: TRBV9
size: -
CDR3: ASSVVGRMGGDTQY

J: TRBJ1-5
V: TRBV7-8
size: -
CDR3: ASSLVRQVGSQPQH

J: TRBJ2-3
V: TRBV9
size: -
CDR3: ASSPIAGGSTDTQY

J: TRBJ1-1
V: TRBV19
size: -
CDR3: ASSPAGGFTEAF

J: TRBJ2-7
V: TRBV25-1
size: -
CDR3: ASSELRQPSSYEQY

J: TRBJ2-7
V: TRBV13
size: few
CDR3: ASSLAPLGEQY

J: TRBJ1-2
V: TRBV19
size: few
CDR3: ASSIARQSSGGYT

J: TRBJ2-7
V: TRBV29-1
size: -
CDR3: SVEEPSGTGTGEQY

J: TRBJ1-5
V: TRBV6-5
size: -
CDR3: ASSYAPGQPQH

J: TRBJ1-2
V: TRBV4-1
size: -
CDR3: ASSQVAGDGYT

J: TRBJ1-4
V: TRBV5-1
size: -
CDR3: ASSQGQPTNEKLF

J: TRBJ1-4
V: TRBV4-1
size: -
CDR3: ASSQIADRGGEKLF

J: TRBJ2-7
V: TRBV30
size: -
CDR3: AWSGVLIGRGSSYEQY

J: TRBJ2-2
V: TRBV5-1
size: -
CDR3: ASSSSGVGGELF

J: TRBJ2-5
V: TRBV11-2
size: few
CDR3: ASSSLQGWETQY

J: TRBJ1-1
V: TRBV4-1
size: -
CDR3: ASSLDADRGQNTEAF

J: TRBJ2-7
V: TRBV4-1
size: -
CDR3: ASSQALTGNPYEQY

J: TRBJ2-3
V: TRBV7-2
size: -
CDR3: ASSSPPRTDTQY

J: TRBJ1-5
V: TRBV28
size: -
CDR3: ASSPLWTGRNQPQH

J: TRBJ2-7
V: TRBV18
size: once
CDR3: ASSPLAGVYEQY

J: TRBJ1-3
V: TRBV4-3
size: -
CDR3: ASSQDRGTVGNTIY

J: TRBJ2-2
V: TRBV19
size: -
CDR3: ASSIQGGITGELF

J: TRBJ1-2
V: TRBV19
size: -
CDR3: ASSIGQGPNYGYT

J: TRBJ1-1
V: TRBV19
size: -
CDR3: ASNRGNTEAF

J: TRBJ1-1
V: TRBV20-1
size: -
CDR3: SASRDTEAF

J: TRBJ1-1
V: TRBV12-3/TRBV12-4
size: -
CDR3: ASSFGGEAF

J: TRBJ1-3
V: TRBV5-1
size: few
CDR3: ASSPGEHTIY